Given below is one T cell receptor (beta chain) in context. These data originate in a study of blood T cell repertoires in COVID-19. Profiled with immunoSEQ multiplex PCR; TCRdb holds only in-frame clones, not every one. This sample yields 150,000 to 200,000 clones, of which just over 90% are seen a single time; roughly 2% belongs to the top ten. The sequence came from a woman aged 55-75 years with COVID-19, enrolled during active disease. Sequenced material: peripheral blood.

The CDR3 DNA sequence: TGTGCCAGCAGTGAAGGAATTAGCGCCTATTCTAGCACAGATACGCAGTATTTT. Its translation is CASSEGISAYSSTDTQYF. The chain employs TRBV6-1 and TRBJ2-3, with D possibly TRBD2 on 5 matching bases. Germline-derived CDR1 and CDR2 are MNHNS and SASEGT. The V end lost 1 base, the J end lost 0 bases, and 17 bases lay between the germline ends. The CDR3 consists of 18 residues.